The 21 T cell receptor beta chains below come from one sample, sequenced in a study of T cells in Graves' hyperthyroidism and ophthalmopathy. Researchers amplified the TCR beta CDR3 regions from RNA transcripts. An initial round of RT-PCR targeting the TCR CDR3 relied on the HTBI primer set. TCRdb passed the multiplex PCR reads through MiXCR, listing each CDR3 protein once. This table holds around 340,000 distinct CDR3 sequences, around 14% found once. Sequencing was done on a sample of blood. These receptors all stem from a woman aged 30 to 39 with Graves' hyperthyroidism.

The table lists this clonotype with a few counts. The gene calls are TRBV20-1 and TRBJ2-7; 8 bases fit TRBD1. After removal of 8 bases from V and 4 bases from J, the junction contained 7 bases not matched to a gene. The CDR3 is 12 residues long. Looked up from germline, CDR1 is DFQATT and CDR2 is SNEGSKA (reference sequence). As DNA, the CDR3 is TGCAGTACCTCGGGACAGGCATACGAGCAGTACTTC. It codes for CSTSGQAYEQYF.

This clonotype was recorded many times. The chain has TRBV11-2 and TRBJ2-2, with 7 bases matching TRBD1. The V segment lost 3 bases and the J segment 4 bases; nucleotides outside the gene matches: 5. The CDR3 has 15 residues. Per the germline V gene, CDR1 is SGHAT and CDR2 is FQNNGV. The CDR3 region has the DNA TGTGCCAGCAGCTTCACAGGGGATATCACCGGGGAGCTGTTTTTT. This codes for CASSFTGDITGELFF. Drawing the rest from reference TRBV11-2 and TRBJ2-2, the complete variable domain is EAGVAQSPRYKIIEKRQSVAFWCNPISGHATLYWYQQILGQGPKLLIQFQNNGVVDDSQLPKDRFSAERLKGVDSTLKIQPAKLEDSAVYLCASSFTGDITGELFFGEGSRLTVL.

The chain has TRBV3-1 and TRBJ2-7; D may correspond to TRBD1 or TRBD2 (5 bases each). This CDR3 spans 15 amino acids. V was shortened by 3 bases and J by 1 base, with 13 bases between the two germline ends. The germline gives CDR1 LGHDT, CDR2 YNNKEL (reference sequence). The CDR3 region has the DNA TGTGCCAGCAGCCAGGGACCACACAATTCCTACGAGCAGTACTTC. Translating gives CASSQGPHNSYEQYF.

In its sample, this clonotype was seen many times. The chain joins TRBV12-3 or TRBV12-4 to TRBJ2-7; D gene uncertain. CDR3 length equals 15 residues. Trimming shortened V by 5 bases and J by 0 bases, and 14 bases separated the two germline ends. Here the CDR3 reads CASSRTATSSYEQYF. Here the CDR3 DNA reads TGTGCCAGCAGTCGGACCGCTACGAGCTCCTACGAGCAGTACTTC.

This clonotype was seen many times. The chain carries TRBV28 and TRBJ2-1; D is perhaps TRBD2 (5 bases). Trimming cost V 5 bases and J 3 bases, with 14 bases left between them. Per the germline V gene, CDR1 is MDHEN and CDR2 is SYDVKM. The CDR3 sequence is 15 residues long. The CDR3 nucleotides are TGTGCCAGCAGTCCCCCCCGGGGTTACTACAATGAGCAGTTCTTC. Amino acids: CASSPPRGYYNEQFF.

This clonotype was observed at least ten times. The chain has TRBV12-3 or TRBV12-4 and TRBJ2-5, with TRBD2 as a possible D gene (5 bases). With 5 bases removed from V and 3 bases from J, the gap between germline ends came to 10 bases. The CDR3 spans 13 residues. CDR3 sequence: CASSPPREETQYF. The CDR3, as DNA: TGTGCCAGCAGTCCTCCGAGGGAAGAGACCCAGTACTTC.

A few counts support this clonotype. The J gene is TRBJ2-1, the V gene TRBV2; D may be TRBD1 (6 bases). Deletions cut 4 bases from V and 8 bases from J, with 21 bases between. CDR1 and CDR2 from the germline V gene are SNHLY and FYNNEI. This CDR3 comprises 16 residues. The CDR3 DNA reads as TGTGCCAGCAGTGTTATAGGGGGATCGATGTACGATGAGCAGTTCTTC. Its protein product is CASSVIGGSMYDEQFF.

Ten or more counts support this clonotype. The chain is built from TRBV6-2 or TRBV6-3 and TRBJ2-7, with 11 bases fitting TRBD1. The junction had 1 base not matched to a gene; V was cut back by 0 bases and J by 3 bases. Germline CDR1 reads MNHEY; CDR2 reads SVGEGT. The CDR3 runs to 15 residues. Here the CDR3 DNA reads TGTGCCAGCAGTTACTCGGGGACAGGGGGCTACGAGCAGTACTTC. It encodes CASSYSGTGGYEQYF.

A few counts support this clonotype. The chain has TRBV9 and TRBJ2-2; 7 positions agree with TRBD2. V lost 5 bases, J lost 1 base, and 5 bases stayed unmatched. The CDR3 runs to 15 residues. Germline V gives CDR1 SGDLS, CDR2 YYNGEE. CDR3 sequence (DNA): TGTGCCAGCAGAACTAGCGACCTGAACACCGGGGAGCTGTTTTTT. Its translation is CASRTSDLNTGELFF.

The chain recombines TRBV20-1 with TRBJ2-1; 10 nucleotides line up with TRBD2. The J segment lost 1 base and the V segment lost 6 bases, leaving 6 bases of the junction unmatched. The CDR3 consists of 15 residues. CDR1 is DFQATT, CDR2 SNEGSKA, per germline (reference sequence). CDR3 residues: CSANPTSGSYNEQFF. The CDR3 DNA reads TGCAGTGCCAACCCGACTAGCGGGTCCTACAATGAGCAGTTCTTC.

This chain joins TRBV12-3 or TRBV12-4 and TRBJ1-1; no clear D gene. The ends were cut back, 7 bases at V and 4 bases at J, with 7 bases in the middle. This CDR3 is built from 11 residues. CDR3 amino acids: CASNDGTEAFF. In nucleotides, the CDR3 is TGTGCCAGCAATGATGGCACTGAAGCTTTCTTT.

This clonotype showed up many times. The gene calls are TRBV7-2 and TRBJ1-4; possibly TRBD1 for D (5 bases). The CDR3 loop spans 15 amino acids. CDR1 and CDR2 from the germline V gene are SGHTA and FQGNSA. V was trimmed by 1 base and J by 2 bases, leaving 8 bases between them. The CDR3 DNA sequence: TGTGCCAGCAGCTTAGGCGGGGGGACTAATGAAAAACTGTTTTTT. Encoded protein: CASSLGGGTNEKLFF. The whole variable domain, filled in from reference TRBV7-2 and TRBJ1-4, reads GAGVSQSPSNKVTEKGKDVELRCDPISGHTALYWYRQSLGQGLEFLIYFQGNSAPDKSGLPSDRFSAERTGGSVSTLTIQRTQQEDSAVYLCASSLGGGTNEKLFFGSGTQLSVL.

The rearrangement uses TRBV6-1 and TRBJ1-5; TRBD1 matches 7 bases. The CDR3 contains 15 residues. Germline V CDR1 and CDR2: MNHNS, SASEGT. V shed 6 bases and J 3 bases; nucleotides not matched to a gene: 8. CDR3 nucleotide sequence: TGTGCCAGCAGCACGGGACAGATCAACAATCAGCCCCAGCATTTT. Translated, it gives CASSTGQINNQPQHF.

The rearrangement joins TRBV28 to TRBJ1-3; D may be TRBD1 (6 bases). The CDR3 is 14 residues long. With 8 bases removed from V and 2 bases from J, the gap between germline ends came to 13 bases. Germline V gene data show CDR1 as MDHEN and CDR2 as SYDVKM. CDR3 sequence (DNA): TGTGCCAGCGAGACGGGGGGCGCTGGAAACACCATATATTTT. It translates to CASETGGAGNTIYF.

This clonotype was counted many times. CDR3 nucleotides: TGTGCCAGTAGTCCATGGGACCACCCCCGGAGCAATCAGCCCCAGCATTTT. It specifies CASSPWDHPRSNQPQHF. The J gene is TRBJ1-5, the V gene TRBV19; a possible D gene is TRBD1 (5 bases). Trimming shortened V by 5 bases and J by 1 base, and 18 bases separated the two germline ends. CDR1 and CDR2 (germline): LNHDA, SQIVND (reference sequence). The CDR3 runs to 17 residues. The full variable domain, with the rest looked up from reference TRBV19 and TRBJ1-5, is DGGITQSPKYLFRKEGQNVTLSCEQNLNHDAMYWYRQDPGQGLRLIYYSQIVNDFQKGDIAEGYSVSREKKESFPLTVTSAQKNPTAFYLCASSPWDHPRSNQPQHFGDGTRLSIL.

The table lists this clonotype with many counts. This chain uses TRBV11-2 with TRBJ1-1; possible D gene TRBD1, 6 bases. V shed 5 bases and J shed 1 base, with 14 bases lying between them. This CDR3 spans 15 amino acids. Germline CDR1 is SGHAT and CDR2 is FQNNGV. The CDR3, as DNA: TGTGCCAGCAGCCAAACAGGGAACCCGAACACTGAAGCTTTCTTT. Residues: CASSQTGNPNTEAFF.

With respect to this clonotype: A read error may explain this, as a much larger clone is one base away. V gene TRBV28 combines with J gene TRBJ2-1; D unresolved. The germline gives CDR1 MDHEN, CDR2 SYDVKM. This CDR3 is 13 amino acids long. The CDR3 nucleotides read TGTGCCGGCAGTTTACTCCCCTACAATGAGCAGTTCTTC. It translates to CAGSLLPYNEQFF.

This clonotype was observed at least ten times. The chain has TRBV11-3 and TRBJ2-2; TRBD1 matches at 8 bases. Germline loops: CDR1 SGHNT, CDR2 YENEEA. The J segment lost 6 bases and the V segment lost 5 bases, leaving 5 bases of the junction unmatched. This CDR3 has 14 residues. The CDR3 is CASSLDREAGELFF. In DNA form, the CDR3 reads TGTGCCAGCAGCCTGGACAGGGAGGCCGGGGAGCTGTTTTTT.

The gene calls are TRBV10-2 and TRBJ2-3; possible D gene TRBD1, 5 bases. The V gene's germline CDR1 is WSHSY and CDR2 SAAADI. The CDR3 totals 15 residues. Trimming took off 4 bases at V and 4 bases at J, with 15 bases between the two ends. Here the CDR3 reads CASSVGVTTADTQYF. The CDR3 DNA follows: TGCGCCAGCAGTGTAGGGGTTACTACCGCAGATACGCAGTATTTT.

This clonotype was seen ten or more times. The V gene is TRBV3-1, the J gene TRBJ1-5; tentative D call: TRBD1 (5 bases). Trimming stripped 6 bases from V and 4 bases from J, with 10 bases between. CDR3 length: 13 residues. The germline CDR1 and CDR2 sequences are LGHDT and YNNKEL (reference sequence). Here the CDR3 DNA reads TGTGCCAGCAGTCAGGGTAGGAATCAGCCCCAGCATTTT. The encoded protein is CASSQGRNQPQHF. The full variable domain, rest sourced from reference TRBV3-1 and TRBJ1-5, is DTAVSQTPKYLVTQMGNDKSIKCEQNLGHDTMYWYKQDSKKFLKIMFSYNNKELIINETVPNRFSPKSPDKAHLNLHINSLELGDSAVYFCASSQGRNQPQHFGDGTRLSIL.

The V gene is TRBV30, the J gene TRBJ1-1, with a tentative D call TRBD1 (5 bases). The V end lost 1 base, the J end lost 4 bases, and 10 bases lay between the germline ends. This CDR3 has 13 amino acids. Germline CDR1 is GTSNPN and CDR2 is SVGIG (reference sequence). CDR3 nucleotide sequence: TGTGCCTGGAGTGGCAGGGTGGCCACTGAAGCTTTCTTT. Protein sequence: CAWSGRVATEAFF.